The sequence of this TCR beta chain was determined in a study of shared clonotypes between healthy human individuals. Study information: Per-donor plates numbered three CD4 naive, three CD4 memory, two CD8 naive and one CD8 memory.

Assay execution took place at the deep level. Data came from immunoSEQ multiplex PCR; TCRdb stores just in-frame clones and leaves some out. The sample records about 1,800,000 clones, over 85% being singletons. Only CD45RO-negative cells positively selected for CCR7 counted as naive CD8 cells, so terminally differentiated effector memory CD45RA+ cells were excluded. Study results and limitations: Enrolling few donors narrowed the genetic and exposure-history diversity that was represented. Non-shared clonotypes displayed generation probabilities falling below those of clonotypes present in all four donors.

Of note for this clone: As yet, its antigen is unknown.

The sequence was obtained from a man aged 18 to 35 in good health. The sequencing input was naive CD8+ T cells sorted from blood.

For the CDR3, the DNA is TGTGCCAGCAGCCCGGAGGGGTGGACGGAAGCTTTCTTT. It yields the protein CASSPEGWTEAFF. The gene calls are TRBV4-2 and TRBJ1-1, with D perhaps matching TRBD1 (5 bases). The CDR3 length is 13 residues. Trimming took off 4 bases at V and 8 bases at J, with 14 bases between the two ends. CDR1 and CDR2 from the germline V gene are LGHNA and YNFKEQ.